This TCR beta chain is from a study of blood T cell repertoires in COVID-19. The CDR3 contains 16 residues. CDR1 and CDR2 (germline): SGHTA, FQGNSA. The V and J ends lost 2 bases and 7 bases respectively, with 15 bases between them. Profiled with immunoSEQ multiplex PCR; TCRdb holds only in-frame clones, not every one. The sample lists around 300,000 clones; approximately 85% were seen once. Sequenced input: peripheral blood. The chain uses TRBV7-2 and TRBJ1-6; D not resolved. The receptor was derived from a woman in her 70s with acute or convalescent COVID-19. The CDR3 DNA reads as TGTGCCAGCAGCTTACGAGCCGACCCCAGGAATTCACCCCTCCACTTT. It is translated as CASSLRADPRNSPLHF.